This T cell receptor beta chain was captured in a study of cytomegalovirus exposure and HLA in healthy donors. The PCR was carried out with 60 Vbeta primers and 13 Jbeta primers. Sequencing was performed with immunoSEQ multiplex PCR; in TCRdb, only in-frame clones are kept and a portion is missing. The table has some 130,000 clones, 79% seen once; the top ten hold just under 1%. The CDR3 has 15 amino acids. Looked up from germline, CDR1 is LGHNA and CDR2 is YNFKEQ. Trimming took 4 bases from V and 6 from J; bases not matched to a gene: 7. This TCR came from a man aged 18-30 years in good health and CMV-seronegative. The chain joins TRBV4-2 to TRBJ1-5; 9 bases map to TRBD1. Sequencing input: PBMCs. CDR3 bases: TGTGCCAGCAGCCCTGAGGGACAGGGAAGTCAGCCCCAGCATTTT. It specifies CASSPEGQGSQPQHF.